This paragraph covers one T cell receptor beta chain sequence. Its antigen is unidentified. The data derive from a study of brain T cells in children with intractable seizures. Study findings and constraints: Clones missing pre-surgery may reflect undersampling of that blood sample.

Measured with immunoSEQ multiplex PCR; TCRdb has only the in-frame clones, and not every one. In the table there are 300,000 to 400,000 clones, roughly 93% of which are singletons. The CDR3 extends over 13 amino acids. The germline V gene has CDR1 MGHRA and CDR2 YSYEKL. V gave up 1 base and J gave up 4 bases; unmatched junction bases: 0. The sample's time point: blood from clinic visit 5 months post-surgery; TSC patient then seizure free. Patients received at least one anti-epileptic drug before surgery. J is TRBJ2-5 and V is TRBV4-1, with 7 bases matching TRBD1. Sequencing was performed on peripheral blood, taken more than 4 months after surgery. This receptor was taken from a boy in the first two years of life with tuberous sclerosis and intractable seizures. The CDR3, as DNA: TGCGCCAGCAGCCAAGGACAGGGAGAGACCCAGTACTTC. It codes for CASSQGQGETQYF.